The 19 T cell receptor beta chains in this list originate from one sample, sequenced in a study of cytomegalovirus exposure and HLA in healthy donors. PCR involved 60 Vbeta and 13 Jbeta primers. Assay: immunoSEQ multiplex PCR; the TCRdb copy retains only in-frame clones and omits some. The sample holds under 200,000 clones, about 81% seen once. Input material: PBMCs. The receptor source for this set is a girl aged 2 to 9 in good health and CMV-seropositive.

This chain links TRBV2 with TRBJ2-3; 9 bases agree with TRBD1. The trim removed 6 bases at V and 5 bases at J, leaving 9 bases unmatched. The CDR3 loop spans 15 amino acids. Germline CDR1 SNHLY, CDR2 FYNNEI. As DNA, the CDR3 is TGTGCCAGCAGATCCGGGACAGGGTCCGGAGATACGCAGTATTTT. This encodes CASRSGTGSGDTQYF.

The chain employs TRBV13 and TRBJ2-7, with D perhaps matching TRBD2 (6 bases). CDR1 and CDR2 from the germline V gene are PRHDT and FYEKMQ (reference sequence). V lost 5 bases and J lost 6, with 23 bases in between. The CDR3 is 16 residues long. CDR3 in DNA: TGTGCCAGCAGCCGAGCCGGGCCCTTCGGGAGCGGCGAGCAGTACTTC. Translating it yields CASSRAGPFGSGEQYF.

CDR3 protein: CASSGQGNQPQHF. In nucleotides, the CDR3 is TGTGCCAGCTCGGGACAGGGTAATCAGCCCCAGCATTTT. The chain has TRBV28 and TRBJ1-5; 9 positions agree with TRBD1. Germline V gene sequence: CDR1 MDHEN, CDR2 SYDVKM. J lost 4 bases, V lost 8 bases, and 3 bases had no gene match. This CDR3 has 13 residues.

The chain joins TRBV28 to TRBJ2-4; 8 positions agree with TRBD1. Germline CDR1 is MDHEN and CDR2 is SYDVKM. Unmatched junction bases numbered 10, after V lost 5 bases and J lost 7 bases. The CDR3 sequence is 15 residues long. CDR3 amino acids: CASSVIEDRENIQYF. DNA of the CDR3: TGTGCCAGCAGTGTGATTGAGGACAGGGAGAACATTCAGTACTTC.

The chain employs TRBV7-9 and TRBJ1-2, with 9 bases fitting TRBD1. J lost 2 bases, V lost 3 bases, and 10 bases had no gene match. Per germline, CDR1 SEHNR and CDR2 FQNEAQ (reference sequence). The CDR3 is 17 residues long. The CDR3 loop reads CASSFVPGTGRNYGYTF. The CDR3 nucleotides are TGTGCCAGCAGCTTTGTCCCCGGGACAGGGAGGAACTATGGCTACACCTTC.

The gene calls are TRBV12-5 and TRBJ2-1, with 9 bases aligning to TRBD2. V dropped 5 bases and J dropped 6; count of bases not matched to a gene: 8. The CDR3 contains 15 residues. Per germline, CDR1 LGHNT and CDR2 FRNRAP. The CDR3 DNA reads TGTGCTAGTGGTGTTAGCGGGAGTGGTCCCAATGAGCAGTTCTTC. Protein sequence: CASGVSGSGPNEQFF.

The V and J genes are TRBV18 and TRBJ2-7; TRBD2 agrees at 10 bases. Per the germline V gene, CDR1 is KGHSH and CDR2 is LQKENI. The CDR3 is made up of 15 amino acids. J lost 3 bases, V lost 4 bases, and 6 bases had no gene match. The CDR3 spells CASSRGLAAYYEQYF. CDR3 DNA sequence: TGTGCCAGCTCACGTGGACTAGCGGCCTACTACGAGCAGTACTTC.

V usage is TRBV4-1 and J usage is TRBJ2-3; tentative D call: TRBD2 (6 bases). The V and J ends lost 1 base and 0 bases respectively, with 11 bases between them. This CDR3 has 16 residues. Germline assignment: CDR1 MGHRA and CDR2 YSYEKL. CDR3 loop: CASSQVLAKSTDTQYF. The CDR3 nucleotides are TGCGCCAGCAGCCAAGTACTAGCCAAAAGCACAGATACGCAGTATTTT.

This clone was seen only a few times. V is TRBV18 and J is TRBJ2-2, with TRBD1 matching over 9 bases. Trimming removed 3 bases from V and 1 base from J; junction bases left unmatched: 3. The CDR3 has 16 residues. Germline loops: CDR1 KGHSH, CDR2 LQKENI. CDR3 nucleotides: TGTGCCAGCTCACCGTCGGGACAGGGGAACACCGGGGAGCTGTTTTTT. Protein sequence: CASSPSGQGNTGELFF. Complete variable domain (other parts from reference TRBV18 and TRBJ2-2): NAGVMQNPRHLVRRRGQEARLRCSPMKGHSHVYWYRQLPEEGLKFMVYLQKENIIDESGMPKERFSAEFPKEGPSILRIQQVVRGDSAAYFCASSPSGQGNTGELFFGEGSRLTVL.

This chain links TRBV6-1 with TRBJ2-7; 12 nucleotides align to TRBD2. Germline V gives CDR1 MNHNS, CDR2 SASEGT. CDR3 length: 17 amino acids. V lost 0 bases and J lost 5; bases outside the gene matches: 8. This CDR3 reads CASSEAGLAGGAHEQYF. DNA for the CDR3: TGTGCCAGCAGTGAAGCGGGGCTAGCGGGAGGGGCCCACGAGCAGTACTTC.

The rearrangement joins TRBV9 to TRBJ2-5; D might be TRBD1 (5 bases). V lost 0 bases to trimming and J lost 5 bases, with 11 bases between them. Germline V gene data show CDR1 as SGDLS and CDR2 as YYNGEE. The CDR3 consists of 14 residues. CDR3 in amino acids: CASSVEGVRETQYF. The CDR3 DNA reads TGTGCCAGCAGCGTAGAAGGGGTTCGCGAGACCCAGTACTTC. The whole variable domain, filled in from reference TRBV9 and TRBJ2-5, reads DSGVTQTPKHLITATGQRVTLRCSPRSGDLSVYWYQQSLDQGLQFLIQYYNGEERAKGNILERFSAQQFPDLHSELNLSSLELGDSALYFCASSVEGVRETQYFGPGTRLLVL.

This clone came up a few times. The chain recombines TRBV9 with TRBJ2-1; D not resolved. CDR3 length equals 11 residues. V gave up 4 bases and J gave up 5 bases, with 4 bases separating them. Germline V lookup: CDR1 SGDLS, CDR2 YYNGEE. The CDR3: CASSLNNEQFF. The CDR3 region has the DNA TGTGCCAGCAGCCTAAACAATGAGCAGTTCTTC.

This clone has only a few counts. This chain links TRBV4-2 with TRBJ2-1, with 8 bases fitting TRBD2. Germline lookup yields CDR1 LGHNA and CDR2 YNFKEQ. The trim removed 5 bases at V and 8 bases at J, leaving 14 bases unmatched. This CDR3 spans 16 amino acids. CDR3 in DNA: TGTGCCAGCAGCACCCAGGACGGGAGGGCCGTGGATGAGCAGTTCTTC. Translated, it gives CASSTQDGRAVDEQFF.

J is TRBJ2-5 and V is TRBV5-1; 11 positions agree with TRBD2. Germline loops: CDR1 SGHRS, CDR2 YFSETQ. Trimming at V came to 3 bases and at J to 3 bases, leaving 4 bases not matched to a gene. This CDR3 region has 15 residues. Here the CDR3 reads CASSSPGLAEETQYF. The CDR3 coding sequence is TGCGCCAGCAGCTCCCCGGGACTAGCGGAAGAGACCCAGTACTTC.

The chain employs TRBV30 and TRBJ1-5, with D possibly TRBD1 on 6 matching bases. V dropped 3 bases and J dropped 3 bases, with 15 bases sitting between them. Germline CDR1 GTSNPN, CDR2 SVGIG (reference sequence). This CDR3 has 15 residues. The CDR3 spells CAWSGGGAFNQPQHF. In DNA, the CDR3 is TGTGCCTGGAGCGGAGGGGGGGCTTTCAATCAGCCCCAGCATTTT.

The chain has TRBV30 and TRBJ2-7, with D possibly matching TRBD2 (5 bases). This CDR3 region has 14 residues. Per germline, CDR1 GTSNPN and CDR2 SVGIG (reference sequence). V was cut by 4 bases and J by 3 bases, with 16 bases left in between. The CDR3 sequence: CAWTDYALLYEQYF. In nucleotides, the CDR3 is TGTGCCTGGACTGACTACGCCCTCCTCTACGAGCAGTACTTC.

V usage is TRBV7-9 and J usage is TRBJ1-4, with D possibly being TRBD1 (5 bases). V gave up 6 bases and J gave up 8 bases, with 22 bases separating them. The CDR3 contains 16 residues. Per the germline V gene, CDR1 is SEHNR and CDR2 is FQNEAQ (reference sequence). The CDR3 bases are TGTGCCAGCAGAAGAATGGTCGGGGGTCGGGACGAAAAACTGTTTTTT. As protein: CASRRMVGGRDEKLFF.

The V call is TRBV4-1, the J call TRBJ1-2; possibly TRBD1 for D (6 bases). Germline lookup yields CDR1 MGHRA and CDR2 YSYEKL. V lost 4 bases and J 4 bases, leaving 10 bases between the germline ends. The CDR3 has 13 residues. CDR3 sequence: CASSLETGYGYTF. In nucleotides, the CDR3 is TGCGCCAGCAGCCTGGAGACAGGCTATGGCTACACCTTC.

The CDR3 DNA is TGTGCCAGCACCTCCAGGGGGCTTCGGTACTTC. It encodes CASTSRGLRYF. The V and J genes are TRBV5-8 and TRBJ2-7; 8 bases agree with TRBD1. From germline, CDR1 is SGHTS and CDR2 YDEGEE. The J segment lost 12 bases and the V segment lost 6 bases, leaving 8 bases of the junction unmatched. The CDR3 covers 11 residues. Drawing the rest from reference TRBV5-8 and TRBJ2-7, the complete variable domain is EAGVTQSPTHLIKTRGQQATLRCSPISGHTSVYWYQQALGLGLQFLLWYDEGEERNRGNFPPRFSGRQFPNYSSELNVNALELEDSALYLCASTSRGLRYFGPGTRLTVT.